This T cell receptor beta chain was sequenced in a study of memory CD4+ T cells and cytomegalovirus serostatus. CDR3 size: 16 residues. CDR1 is LNHDA, CDR2 SQIVND, per germline (reference sequence). V lost 2 bases, J lost 6 bases, and 10 bases stayed unmatched. TCRdb keeps only in-frame clones here, not all; method: immunoSEQ multiplex PCR. The data contain tens of thousands of clones, approximately 84% of them singletons. Single viable CD3+CD4+CD8-CD45RO+ cells were sorted as the memory CD4+ T cells. After thawing, CD4+ T cells were positively selected. General study points: CD4+ memory repertoires contained about two fifths of the roughly 160 reported CMV TCRbeta sequences.

This clone was observed a single time. Antigen: not known. This chain joins TRBV19 and TRBJ1-2, with TRBD1 matching over 9 bases. This sequence originates from an adult in good health and CMV-seronegative. The material sequenced was memory CD4+ T cells from blood. This CDR3 reads CASSIRAGTGPNGYTF. As DNA, the CDR3 is TGTGCCAGTAGTATACGGGCCGGGACAGGGCCTAATGGCTACACCTTC. Full variable domain (missing parts from reference TRBV19 and TRBJ1-2): DGGITQSPKYLFRKEGQNVTLSCEQNLNHDAMYWYRQDPGQGLRLIYYSQIVNDFQKGDIAEGYSVSREKKESFPLTVTSAQKNPTAFYLCASSIRAGTGPNGYTFGSGTRLTVV.